A few counts support the clone carrying this TCR beta chain. Per the original data handling: From reference gene primer amplification, estimates of nucleated cell counts were derived. The table came from immunoSEQ multiplex PCR; TCRdb's copy has only in-frame clones and leaves some out. Clone size and V and J calls were adopted from that table, with D and trimming inferred from the DNA. Of some 120,000 clones in the sample, roughly 79% are singletons; the top ten hold around 20%. This record comes from a study of blood T cell repertoires in COVID-19. The CDR3 runs 16 residues. CDR1 MNHEY and CDR2 SMNVEV come from the germline V gene (reference sequence). V shed 1 base, J shed 4 bases, and the junction held 10 bases outside the gene matches.

The clonotype was recovered from a man older than 75 with acute or convalescent COVID-19. The chain is built from TRBV27 and TRBJ2-7; 7 bases align to TRBD1. The sequenced material came from peripheral blood. CDR3 sequence (DNA): TGTGCCAGCAGTTTATTTAGCCCAGGGGGTATGTACGAGCAGTACTTC. Its protein product is CASSLFSPGGMYEQYF.